This T cell receptor (beta chain) was recovered during a study of blood T cell repertoires in COVID-19. Study-wide background: The samples span acute and convalescent COVID-19 from the United States, Italy and Spain. T cells, B-cell-depleted T cells, or PBMCs provided the cDNA or gDNA that served as material.

The method was immunoSEQ multiplex PCR; TCRdb's version includes in-frame clones alone and lacks a portion of them. The data show about 55,000 clones, with around 85% seen just once and approximately 15% held by the top ten. The specimen was peripheral blood. The sequence derives from a human donor in a cohort sampled during active COVID-19.

The CDR3 DNA is TGTGCCAGCAGCAACTCCCCCTACAATGAGCAGTTCTTC. Amino acids: CASSNSPYNEQFF. This chain uses TRBV5-4 with TRBJ2-1; D is undetermined. In germline, CDR1 is SGHNT, CDR2 YYREEE (reference sequence). This CDR3 region has 13 residues. The V end was cut by 4 bases, the J end by 2 bases, with 7 bases between.